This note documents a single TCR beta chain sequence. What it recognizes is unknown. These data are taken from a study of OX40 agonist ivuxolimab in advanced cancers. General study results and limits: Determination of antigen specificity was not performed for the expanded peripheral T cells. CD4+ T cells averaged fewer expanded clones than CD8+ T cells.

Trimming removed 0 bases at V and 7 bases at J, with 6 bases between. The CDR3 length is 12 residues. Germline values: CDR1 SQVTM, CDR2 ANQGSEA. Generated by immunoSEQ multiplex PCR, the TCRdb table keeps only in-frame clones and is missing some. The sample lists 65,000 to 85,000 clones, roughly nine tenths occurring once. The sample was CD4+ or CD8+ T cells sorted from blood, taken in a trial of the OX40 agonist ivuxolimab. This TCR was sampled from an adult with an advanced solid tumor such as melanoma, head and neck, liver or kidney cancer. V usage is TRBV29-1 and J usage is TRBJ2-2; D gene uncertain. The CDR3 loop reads CSVEDLSGELFF. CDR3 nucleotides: TGCAGCGTTGAAGATCTAAGCGGGGAGCTGTTTTTT.